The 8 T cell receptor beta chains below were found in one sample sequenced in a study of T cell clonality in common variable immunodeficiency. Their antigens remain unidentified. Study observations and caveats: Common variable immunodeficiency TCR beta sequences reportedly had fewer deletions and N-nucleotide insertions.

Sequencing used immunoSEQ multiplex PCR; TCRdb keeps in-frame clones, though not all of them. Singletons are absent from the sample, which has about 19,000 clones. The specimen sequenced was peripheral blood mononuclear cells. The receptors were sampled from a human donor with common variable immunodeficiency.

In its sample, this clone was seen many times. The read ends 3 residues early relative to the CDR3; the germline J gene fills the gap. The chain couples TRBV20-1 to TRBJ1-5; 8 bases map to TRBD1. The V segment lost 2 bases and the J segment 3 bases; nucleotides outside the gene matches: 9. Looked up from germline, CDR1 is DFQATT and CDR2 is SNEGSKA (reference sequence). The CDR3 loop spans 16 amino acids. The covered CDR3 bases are TGCAGTGCTAGAATTTCCGGGACAGGCCCCAATCAGCCC. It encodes CSARISGTGPNQP. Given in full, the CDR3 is CSARISGTGPNQPQHF.

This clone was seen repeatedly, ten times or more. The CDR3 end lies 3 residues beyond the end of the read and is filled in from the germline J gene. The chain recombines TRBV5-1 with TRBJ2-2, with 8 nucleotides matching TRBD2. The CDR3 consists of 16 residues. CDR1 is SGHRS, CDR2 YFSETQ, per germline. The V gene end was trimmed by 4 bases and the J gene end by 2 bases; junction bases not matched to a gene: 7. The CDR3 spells CASSRESGRNTGELFF. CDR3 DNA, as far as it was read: TGCGCCAGCAGCCGGGAGAGCGGGAGAAACACCGGGGAG.

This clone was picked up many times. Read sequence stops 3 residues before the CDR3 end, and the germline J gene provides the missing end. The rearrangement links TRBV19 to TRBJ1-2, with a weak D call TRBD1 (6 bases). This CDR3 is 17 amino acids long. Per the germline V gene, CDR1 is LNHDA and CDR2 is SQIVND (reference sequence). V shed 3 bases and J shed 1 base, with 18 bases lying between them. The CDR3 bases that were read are TGTGCCAGTAGTATGAGAGGTGGGATGGACAGTAACTATGGC. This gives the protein CASSMRGGMDSNYG. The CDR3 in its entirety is CASSMRGGMDSNYGYTF.

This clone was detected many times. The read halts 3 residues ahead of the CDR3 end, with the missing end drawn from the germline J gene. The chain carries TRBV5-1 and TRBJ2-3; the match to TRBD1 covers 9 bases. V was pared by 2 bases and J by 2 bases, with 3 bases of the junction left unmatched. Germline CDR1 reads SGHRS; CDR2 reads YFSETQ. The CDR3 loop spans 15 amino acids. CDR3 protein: CASSFGQGNTDTQYF. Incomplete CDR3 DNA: TGCGCCAGCAGCTTCGGACAGGGGAACACAGATACG.

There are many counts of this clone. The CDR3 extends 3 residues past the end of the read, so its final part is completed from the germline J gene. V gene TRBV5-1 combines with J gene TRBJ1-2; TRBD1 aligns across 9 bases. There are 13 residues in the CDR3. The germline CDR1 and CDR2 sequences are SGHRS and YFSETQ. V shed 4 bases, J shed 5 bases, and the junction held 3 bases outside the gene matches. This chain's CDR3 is CASSVDRGYGYTF. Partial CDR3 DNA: TGCGCCAGCAGCGTGGACAGGGGTTATGGC.

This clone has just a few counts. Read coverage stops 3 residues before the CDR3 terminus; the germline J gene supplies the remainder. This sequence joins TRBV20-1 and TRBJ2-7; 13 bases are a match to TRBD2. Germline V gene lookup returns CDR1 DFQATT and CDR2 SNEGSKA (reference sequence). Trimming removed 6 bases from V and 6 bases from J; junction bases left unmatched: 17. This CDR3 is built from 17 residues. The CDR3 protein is CSAQILGLAGTRGEQYF. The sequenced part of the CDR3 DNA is TGCAGTGCCCAGATTTTGGGACTAGCGGGAACGAGGGGCGAG.

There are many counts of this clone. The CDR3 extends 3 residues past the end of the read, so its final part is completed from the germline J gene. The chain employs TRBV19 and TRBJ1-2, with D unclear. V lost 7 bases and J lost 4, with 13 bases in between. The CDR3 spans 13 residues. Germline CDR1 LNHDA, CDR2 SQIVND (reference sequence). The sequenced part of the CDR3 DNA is TGTGCCAGTATAGCCAGTCCACGCTATGGC. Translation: CASIASPRYG. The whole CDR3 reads CASIASPRYGYTF.

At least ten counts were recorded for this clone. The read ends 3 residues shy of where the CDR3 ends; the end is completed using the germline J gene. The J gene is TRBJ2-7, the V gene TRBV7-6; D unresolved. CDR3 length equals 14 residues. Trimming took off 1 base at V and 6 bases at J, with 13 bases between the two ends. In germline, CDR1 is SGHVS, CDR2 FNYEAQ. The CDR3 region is CASSLVSPFGEQYF. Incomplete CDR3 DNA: TGTGCCAGCAGCTTAGTCTCCCCTTTCGGCGAG.